One sample yielded the 2 T cell receptor beta chains listed below, sequenced in a study of T-cell memory formation after mild COVID-19. One entry per CDR3 protein, called by TCRdb with MiXCR from the 5' RACE reads. The sample has about 360,000 distinct CDR3 sequences, about an eighth seen once. What was sequenced was PBMCs or a T cell subset sorted from them (not recorded which). The receptors come from a man between 18 and 35 years old who had mild COVID-19 (a few samples of this study predate the infection). Cell type and time point are not known.

The chain employs TRBV4-2 and TRBJ1-1; 7 nucleotides line up with TRBD1. The V and J ends lost 2 bases and 1 base, in that order; junction bases with no gene match: 7. The CDR3 totals 16 residues. In germline, CDR1 is LGHNA, CDR2 YNFKEQ. CDR3 nucleotide sequence: TGTGCCAGCAGCCAACGACAGGGAGGGGAGAACACTGAAGCTTTCTTT. This sequence encodes CASSQRQGGENTEAFF.

The chain combines TRBV7-2 with TRBJ2-3; 7 bases line up with TRBD1. CDR3 size: 17 residues. The J segment lost 2 bases and the V segment lost 5 bases, leaving 13 bases of the junction unmatched. In germline, CDR1 is SGHTA, CDR2 FQGNSA. CDR3 coding DNA: TGTGCCAGCAGCCCGCCGCCAGCGACAGGGTACACAGATACGCAGTATTTT. Protein sequence: CASSPPPATGYTDTQYF.